This record concerns one T cell receptor (beta chain) sequence. The antigen is undetermined. This entry belongs to a study of cytomegalovirus exposure and HLA in healthy donors. In the PCR, 60 Vbeta and 13 Jbeta primers were used. The table came from immunoSEQ multiplex PCR; TCRdb's copy has only in-frame clones and leaves some out. The table shows about 130,000 clones, with 65% to 80% occurring only once. Study conclusions and caveats: In a later analysis, HLA-associated TCR beta chains were more clonally expanded than equally common others. Segments of the TCR beta V type were, in most cases, productive about 87% or about 30% of the time in an earlier analysis. It is likely that the observed cluster of highly shared sequence variants was a sequencing artifact.

The germline V gene has CDR1 MNHEY and CDR2 SMNVEV (reference sequence). The CDR3 loop spans 16 amino acids. The V end was cut by 7 bases, the J end by 3 bases, with 20 bases between. This sequence was found in a woman in her thirties or forties in good health and CMV-seronegative. The sequenced sample consisted of PBMCs. This chain links TRBV27 with TRBJ2-3, with a weak D call TRBD2 (6 bases). The CDR3 reads CASIQYGGPGTDTQYF. CDR3 sequence (DNA): TGTGCCAGCATCCAGTATGGAGGGCCGGGGACAGATACGCAGTATTTT.